A selection of T cell receptor beta chains follows, all from one sample in a study of regulatory and conventional T cells in RAG deficiency. Here immunoSEQ multiplex PCR was the method, and the copy in TCRdb shows in-frame clones only, minus some. Here the sample spans tens of thousands of clones, more than 85% being singletons. These same data were also listed under a study on regulatory T cells.

Sequenced material: CD4+ T cells sorted from blood. The origin of the receptors is a human donor in good health. CDR3s include the opening cysteine and the closing phenylalanine or tryptophan. The D gene is left open where the match is weak. Size tells how often a clone was seen (once, few, many) or the class of an expanded clone, and some rows leave it out.

NA	TRBV5-1	TRBJ2-7	NA	TGCGCCAGCAGCTTAGTACTAGCCGATTCCTACGAGCAGTACTTC	CASSLVLADSYEQYF
NA	TRBV19	TRBJ1-3	once	TGTGCCAGCAGCCCGGGACGGTGGAACTCTGGAAACACCATATATTTT	CASSPGRWNSGNTIYF
NA	TRBV27	TRBJ2-7	NA	TGTGCCAGCAGTCTATTCAACTCACAGGGTGTGGACGAGCAGTACTTC	CASSLFNSQGVDEQYF
TRBD2	TRBV5-1	TRBJ2-1	once	TGCGCCAGCAGCTTAGCGGGGCCCTACAATGAGCAGTTCTTC	CASSLAGPYNEQFF
NA	TRBV4-1	TRBJ2-2	NA	TGCGCCAGCAGCCAAGAGGGGAGAACGAACACCGGGGAGCTGTTTTTT	CASSQEGRTNTGELFF
NA	TRBV2	TRBJ2-5	NA	TGTGCCTTGGTGGTAGGGGACAAGGAGACCCAGTACTTC	CALVVGDKETQYF
NA	TRBV29-1	TRBJ2-5	once	TGCAGCGTTAGATCGGGGGCGGAGACCCAGTACTTC	CSVRSGAETQYF
TRBD2	TRBV14	TRBJ2-5	NA	TGTGCCAGCAGCACTACTCCGGGACTAGCGACAGAGACCCAGTACTTC	CASSTTPGLATETQYF
TRBD1	TRBV10-3	TRBJ1-5	NA	TGTGCCATCAGTGGCGGGACAGGGATCAATCAGCCCCAGCATTTT	CAISGGTGINQPQHF
NA	TRBV6-1	TRBJ1-1	NA	TGTGCCAGCAGTGCCCGTGGAGGGGCGGACACTGAAGCTTTCTTT	CASSARGGADTEAFF
TRBD1	TRBV2	TRBJ2-5	NA	TGTGCCAGCTCACCAGGGGGCTATCGGGAGACCCAGTACTTC	CASSPGGYRETQYF
NA	TRBV5-1	TRBJ2-2	NA	TGCGCCAGCAGCTTCCCTCTGCCAGCCGGGGAGCTGTTTTTT	CASSFPLPAGELFF
NA	TRBV5-5	TRBJ2-5	NA	TGTGCCAGCAGCTTGATAGGAGTACAAGAGACCCAGTACTTC	CASSLIGVQETQYF
NA	TRBV7-9	TRBJ1-2	NA	TGTGCCAGCAGCTTAGAAACAGGAAGCTATGGCTACACCTTC	CASSLETGSYGYTF
NA	TRBV27	TRBJ1-4	once	TGTGCCAGCAGTTTATTAAGTAGGGGTGTTGGTGAAAAACTGTTTTTT	CASSLLSRGVGEKLFF
TRBD1	TRBV19	TRBJ1-2	NA	TGTGCCAGTAGTGGGACAGACTATGGCTACACCTTC	CASSGTDYGYTF
TRBD1	TRBV5-1	TRBJ2-7	NA	TGCGCCAGCAGCCCGCGACAGGGGGCTTCCTACGAGCAGTACTTC	CASSPRQGASYEQYF
TRBD1	TRBV5-1	TRBJ1-1	NA	TGCGCCAGCACCTCGGGACAGGTTAATACTGAAGCTTTCTTT	CASTSGQVNTEAFF
TRBD1	TRBV28	TRBJ1-1	NA	TGTGCCAGCAGTTCCCCGACAGGGCGGGACACTGAAGCTTTCTTT	CASSSPTGRDTEAFF
NA	TRBV18	TRBJ2-7	NA	TGTGCCAGCTCACCCTTGGCCGGGACCTACGAGCAGTACTTC	CASSPLAGTYEQYF
NA	TRBV5-1	TRBJ2-1	NA	TGCGCCAGCAGCCCGGGCACGGCCGATGGGAATGAGCAGTTCTTC	CASSPGTADGNEQFF
NA	TRBV5-5	TRBJ2-2	NA	TGTGCCAGCAGCTTGAGTTATCCGAACACCGGGGAGCTGTTTTTT	CASSLSYPNTGELFF
NA	TRBV7-3	TRBJ2-6	NA	TGTGCCAGCAGGGAATCCTCTGGGGCCAACGTCCTGACTTTC	CASRESSGANVLTF
NA	TRBV19	TRBJ2-2	NA	TGTGCCAGTGGTACGGCCGGGAACACCGGGGAGCTGTTTTTT	CASGTAGNTGELFF
TRBD2	TRBV7-9	TRBJ2-1	NA	TGTGCCAGCAGCTTACCCCTAGCGGGGGGACCCTACAATGAGCAGTTCTTC	CASSLPLAGGPYNEQFF
NA	TRBV5-4	TRBJ2-5	NA	TGTGCCAGCAGCTTGGGGGGTGGAGAGACCCAGTACTTC	CASSLGGGETQYF
NA	TRBV2	TRBJ1-1	NA	TGTGCCAGCAGTGAGGTCAGCCTGAACACTGAAGCTTTCTTT	CASSEVSLNTEAFF
TRBD2	TRBV6-1	TRBJ2-7	NA	TGTGCCAGCACCCTGGGGGGGTCCTCCTACGAGCAGTACTTC	CASTLGGSSYEQYF
TRBD1	TRBV7-9	TRBJ2-2	NA	TGTGCCAGCAGCTTAGGAGGCAGGGGGACGAACACCGGGGAGCTGTTTTTT	CASSLGGRGTNTGELFF
TRBD1	TRBV5-5	TRBJ1-5	NA	TGTGCCAGCAGCTTGGCCCCCAACAGGGGTGGCAATCAGCCCCAGCATTTT	CASSLAPNRGGNQPQHF
NA	TRBV6-5	TRBJ1-4	NA	TGTGCCAGCAGTTACTTAACAGGTCTGCCTAATGAAAAACTGTTTTTT	CASSYLTGLPNEKLFF
NA	TRBV6-5	TRBJ1-1	NA	TGTGCCAGCAGTTATCAGTCAGTCGGGAGGGCTTTCTTT	CASSYQSVGRAFF
NA	TRBV19	TRBJ2-7	NA	TGTGCCAGTAGTACCGGGACACCCTACGAGCAGTACTTC	CASSTGTPYEQYF
NA	TRBV19	TRBJ2-6	NA	TGTGCCAGTAGCCCTTATGGGCGACAGAGTTTCTCTGGGGCCAACGTCCTGACTTTC	CASSPYGRQSFSGANVLTF
NA	TRBV5-1	TRBJ2-2	NA	TGCGCCAGCAGCTTGGCCTATGGAGGCAACACCGGGGAGCTGTTTTTT	CASSLAYGGNTGELFF
TRBD1	TRBV19	TRBJ1-5	NA	TGTGCCAGTAGAGAGACAGGGTATGGTCAGCCCCAGCATTTT	CASRETGYGQPQHF
NA	TRBV19	TRBJ1-3	NA	TGTGCCAGTAGTTCAGGTTACAGGGCCCCCCTCTCTGGAAACACCATATATTTT	CASSSGYRAPLSGNTIYF
NA	TRBV2	TRBJ1-6	NA	TGTGCCAGCACTCCCCAGGGAGGTTCACCCCTCCACTTT	CASTPQGGSPLHF
NA	TRBV11-3	TRBJ1-2	NA	TGTGCCAGCAGCTCCCCCCGGACAGCTGCGAATGGCTACACCTTC	CASSSPRTAANGYTF
TRBD1	TRBV30	TRBJ1-1	NA	TGTGCCTGGAGGCCCGGGACAGGGTTTTTTTTCGCTGAAGCTTTCTTT	CAWRPGTGFFFAEAFF
NA	TRBV14	TRBJ2-2	once	TGTGCCAGCAGCCAGGTTGGGTCCGGGGAGCTGTTTTTT	CASSQVGSGELFF
TRBD1	TRBV19	TRBJ2-7	NA	TGTGCCAGTAGTTTCCGGGACAGGGAGGACCACGAGCAGTACTTC	CASSFRDREDHEQYF
TRBD1	TRBV9	TRBJ1-1	NA	TGTGCCAGCAGCGCCCAGGGGGAGTGGGGAGCTTTCTTT	CASSAQGEWGAFF
NA	TRBV18	TRBJ2-5	NA	TGTGCCAGCTCACCAGGGACTTTACAAGAGACCCAGTACTTC	CASSPGTLQETQYF
NA	TRBV4-1	TRBJ1-4	NA	TGCGCCAGCAGCGAGAGGACCCCCCTGGGTGAAAAACTGTTTTTT	CASSERTPLGEKLFF
NA	TRBV5-1	TRBJ2-3	once	TGCGCCAGCAGTCTGGGCGGGGCAGATACGCAGTATTTT	CASSLGGADTQYF
TRBD1	TRBV7-9	TRBJ1-6	NA	TGTGCCAGCAGCTCAGGGGGCGCGCGGCCCCTCCACTTT	CASSSGGARPLHF
NA	TRBV5-4	TRBJ1-4	NA	TGTGCCAGCAGCGATCGACAGGTAGAAAAACTGTTTTTT	CASSDRQVEKLFF
TRBD2	TRBV18	TRBJ2-1	NA	TGTGCCAGCTCACTAGCGGGAGGGCTCCCCAATGAGCAGTTCTTC	CASSLAGGLPNEQFF
NA	TRBV6-1	TRBJ1-2	NA	TGTGCCAGCAGTGAAGAAGGGGCTCTCTATGGCTACACCTTC	CASSEEGALYGYTF
NA	TRBV6-1	TRBJ1-2	NA	TGTGCCAGCTCTCGAACAGCGCAGGGAGGCTATGGCTACACCTTC	CASSRTAQGGYGYTF
TRBD1	TRBV19	TRBJ1-6	NA	TGTGCCAGTACCACGACAGGGGATGATTCACCCCTCCACTTT	CASTTTGDDSPLHF
TRBD2	TRBV11-2	TRBJ2-1	NA	TGTGCCAGCAGCTTAGATCATGTCGGGAGGGCCTTCGGGCAGTTCTTC	CASSLDHVGRAFGQFF
TRBD2	TRBV7-8	TRBJ2-7	NA	TGTGCCAGCAGCTCACCGGGACTAGCGGGAGGGCCCTCCTACGAGCAGTACTTC	CASSSPGLAGGPSYEQYF
NA	TRBV7-6	TRBJ2-3	NA	TGTGCCAGCAGCTCCCCCCTAGCGCCTACGCAGTATTTT	CASSSPLAPTQYF
NA	TRBV14	TRBJ1-1	NA	TGTGCCAGCAGCCTTTTTACCCAGAACACTGAAGCTTTCTTT	CASSLFTQNTEAFF
NA	TRBV5-1	TRBJ1-1	NA	TGCGCCAGCAGCTTGGGTCAGGGGTTAAGCGAGACTGAAGCTTTCTTT	CASSLGQGLSETEAFF
TRBD1	TRBV10-2	TRBJ1-5	NA	TGCGCCAGCAGGGGACAGGGGAATCAGCCCCAGCATTTT	CASRGQGNQPQHF
NA	TRBV11-2	TRBJ2-1	once	TGTGCCAGCAGCTTAAGCTGGGCAGGGTACAATGAGCAGTTCTTC	CASSLSWAGYNEQFF
TRBD1	TRBV4-1	TRBJ2-1	NA	TGCGCCAGCAGCCCCCGCCCGACAGGGAGCGAGGGTGAGCAGTTCTTC	CASSPRPTGSEGEQFF